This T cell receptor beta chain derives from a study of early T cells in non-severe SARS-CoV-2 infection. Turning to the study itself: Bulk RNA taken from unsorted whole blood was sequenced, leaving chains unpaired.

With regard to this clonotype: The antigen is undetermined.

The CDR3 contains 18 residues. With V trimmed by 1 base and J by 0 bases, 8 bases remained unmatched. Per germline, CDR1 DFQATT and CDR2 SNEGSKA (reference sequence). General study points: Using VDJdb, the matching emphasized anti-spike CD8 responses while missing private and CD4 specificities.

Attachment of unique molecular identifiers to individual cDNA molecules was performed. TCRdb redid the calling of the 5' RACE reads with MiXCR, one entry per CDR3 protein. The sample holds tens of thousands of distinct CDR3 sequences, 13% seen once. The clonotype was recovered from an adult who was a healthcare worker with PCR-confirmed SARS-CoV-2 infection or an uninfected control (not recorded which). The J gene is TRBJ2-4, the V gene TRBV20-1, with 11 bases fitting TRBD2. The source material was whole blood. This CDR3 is CSARVLAGGVLAKNIQYF. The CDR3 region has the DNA TGCAGTGCTAGAGTTCTAGCGGGGGGCGTTTTAGCCAAAAACATTCAGTACTTC.